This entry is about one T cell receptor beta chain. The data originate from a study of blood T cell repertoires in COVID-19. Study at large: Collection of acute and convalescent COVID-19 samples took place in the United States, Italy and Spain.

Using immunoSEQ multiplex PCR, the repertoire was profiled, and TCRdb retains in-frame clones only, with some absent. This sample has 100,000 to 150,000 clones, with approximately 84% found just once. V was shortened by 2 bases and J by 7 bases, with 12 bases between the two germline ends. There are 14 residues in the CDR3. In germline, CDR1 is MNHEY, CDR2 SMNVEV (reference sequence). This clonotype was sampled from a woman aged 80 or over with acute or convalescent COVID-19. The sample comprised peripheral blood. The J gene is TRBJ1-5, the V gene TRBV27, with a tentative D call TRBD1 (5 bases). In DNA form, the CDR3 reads TGTGCCAGCAGTTTAAAGGGGCCCCTCCAGCCCCAGCATTTT. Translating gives CASSLKGPLQPQHF.